This T cell receptor (beta chain) was recorded in a study of shared T cell receptors in the human thymus (dated by TCRdb to the early 2020s). In the study overall: The study examined how self-reactive, shared T-cell receptor alpha chains are generated in the human thymus.

The CDR3 starts with the cysteine, ends with the phenylalanine, and has 13 residues. Just CDR3 DNA is preserved here, 39 bases in frame from base 1. According to the germline V gene, CDR1 reads SQVTM and CDR2 reads ANQGSEA. V lost 8 bases and J lost 5 bases; the stretch between them is 15 bases long. As for this clone: The antigen it binds to is not known. Base-call qualities are not available, and no considerably larger clone is one nucleotide away.

Receptors were amplified or captured by the immunoSEQ multiplex PCR assay. TCRdb stores this immuneACCESS table with in-frame sequences only. Part of the clones is absent; in the studies checked, under half of the shortfall reflects unresolved V genes, and no reason is known for the rest. Recorded for this sample are hundreds of thousands of clones; 88% of them occurred a single time. The leading ten clones occupy 0.01% of the sample. This same sample was also taken into another study, of human thymus T cells. The second study, in turn, reports: Immunologically healthy infants undergoing open corrective cardiac surgery for congenital heart defects in Finland were used as donors. Thymus tissue was collected as surgical resects that were removed during corrective cardiac surgery. V and J gene segment usage appeared biased in both thymic and peripheral blood repertoires. The related research reported highly overlapping thymic TCR repertoires among unrelated individuals. The study used fewer than ten infant thymus samples plus four related peripheral blood samples to characterize TCR alpha and beta repertoires. Donor ages ranging from about 7 to 250 days were recorded, and 5 to 7 male and a couple of female infants were included in the cohort. Thymocytes were released mechanically from tissue and stored at -70 °C as pellets of about 9.5-32 million cells. A QIAsymphony instrument was used to extract genomic DNA from frozen cell pellets. TCRB and TCRAD loci were amplified from a standardized quantity of quality-controlled genomic DNA using the immunoSEQ multiplex PCR assay. The amplicons covered the V(D)J region and were long enough to include the CDR3 and to identify the V and J genes. Through the commercial immunoSEQ service, the amplicons were sequenced on an Illumina platform. Primer bias and sequencing errors were corrected using previously described methods, and TCRAD and TCRB definitions followed the IMGT database. Analysis of the repertoires was done with immunoSEQ Analyzer 3.0 and VDJTools and included basic statistics, V/J segment usage, diversity estimates, rarefaction and pairwise overlap. Chao1, ChaoE, Efron-Thisted, Shannon and inverse Simpson indices were used to estimate diversity, which was also estimated on datasets down-sampled to the smallest sample. Repertoire overlap was determined by strict matching of CDR3 nucleotide sequence, V gene and J gene, and Jaccard-based multidimensional scaling clustering was applied. On average, thymus samples yielded 810,000 or so unique TCRB clonotypes, whereas blood samples yielded some 92,000.

The chain uses TRBV29-1 and TRBJ1-4, with a tentative D gene TRBD1 over 6 matching bases. The clonotype was recovered from a boy under three years old with a congenital heart defect. Donor details come from another sample of the same person, matched by shared clones. The sequencing input was thymocytes. CDR3 region: CSPPGTGNEKLFF. The nucleotide sequence reads TGCAGCCCACCAGGCACAGGGAATGAAAAACTGTTTTTT.